The sequence of this T cell receptor (beta chain) was determined in a study of breast tumors, draining lymph nodes, adjacent tissues. Germline V lookup: CDR1 MGHDK, CDR2 SYGVNS. The CDR3 extends over 13 amino acids. Breast cancer patients provided tissue from their axillary draining lymph nodes. With regard to this clonotype: Antigen specificity is unknown. The junction does not match germline at one end; this may be a read error.

TCRdb re-derived calls from the multiplex PCR reads in MiXCR, one entry per CDR3 protein. The repertoire consists of about 200,000 distinct CDR3 sequences, with roughly 31% occurring once and the leading ten covering approximately 4.5%. Findings and limits, study-wide: The lymph node origin of tumor T cells was framed as consistent with a hypothesis, not demonstrated. Compared with basal-like, luminal-like tumors shared significantly more repertoire with nontumor tissue. Compared with lymph nodes, tumors were less diverse; compared with nontumor tissue, more. Most tumor T cells seemingly derive from lymph node, then expand in tumor.

The source material was axillary lymph node tissue. This receptor was identified in a female donor with breast cancer. Some clones in this sample may be carry-over from other donors' samples. This chain links TRBV25-1 with TRBJ1-5; possibly TRBD1 for D (5 bases). DNA of the CDR3: TGTGCCGGCAGCTTGGGACCGAATCAGCCCCAGCATTTT. It specifies CAGSLGPNQPQHF.